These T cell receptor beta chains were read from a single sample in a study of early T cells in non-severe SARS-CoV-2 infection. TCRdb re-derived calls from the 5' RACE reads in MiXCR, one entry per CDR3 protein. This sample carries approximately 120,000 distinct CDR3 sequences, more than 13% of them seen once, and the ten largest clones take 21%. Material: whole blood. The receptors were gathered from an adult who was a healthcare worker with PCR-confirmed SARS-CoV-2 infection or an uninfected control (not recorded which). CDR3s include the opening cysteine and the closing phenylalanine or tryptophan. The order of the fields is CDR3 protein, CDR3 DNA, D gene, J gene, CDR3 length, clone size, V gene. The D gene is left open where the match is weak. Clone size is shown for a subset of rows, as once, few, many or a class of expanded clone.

CDR3 protein: CASSYVGGTETQYF
CDR3 DNA: TGTGCCAGCAGTTACGTCGGGGGGACGGAGACCCAGTACTTC
D gene: TRBD2
J gene: TRBJ2-5
CDR3 length: 14
clone size: -
V gene: TRBV6-5

CDR3 protein: CASSLFTGHTEAFF
CDR3 DNA: TGCGCCAGCAGCCTATTCACAGGTCACACTGAAGCTTTCTTT
D gene: -
J gene: TRBJ1-1
CDR3 length: 14
clone size: few
V gene: TRBV5-1

CDR3 protein: CASSQDQVLHRELFF
CDR3 DNA: TGTGCCAGCAGCCAAGATCAGGTACTCCACCGGGAGCTGTTTTTT
D gene: -
J gene: TRBJ2-2
CDR3 length: 15
clone size: -
V gene: TRBV4-2

CDR3 protein: CASGSGTGANVLTF
CDR3 DNA: TGTGCTAGTGGTTCGGGGACTGGGGCCAACGTCCTGACTTTC
D gene: -
J gene: TRBJ2-6
CDR3 length: 14
clone size: few
V gene: TRBV12-5

CDR3 protein: CASSLLTSTEAFF
CDR3 DNA: TGTGCCAGCAGCTTATTAACATCCACTGAAGCTTTCTTT
D gene: -
J gene: TRBJ1-1
CDR3 length: 13
clone size: -
V gene: TRBV7-2

CDR3 protein: CASSQAAAVYYGYTF
CDR3 DNA: TGCGCCAGCAGCCAAGCGGCGGCGGTTTACTATGGCTACACCTTC
D gene: -
J gene: TRBJ1-2
CDR3 length: 15
clone size: few
V gene: TRBV4-1

CDR3 protein: CAISEGDTNEQFF
CDR3 DNA: TGTGCCATCAGCGAGGGTGATACCAATGAGCAGTTCTTC
D gene: -
J gene: TRBJ2-1
CDR3 length: 13
clone size: few
V gene: TRBV10-3

CDR3 protein: CASSQGGGYTEAFF
CDR3 DNA: TGTGCCAGCAGCCAAGGGGGTGGGTACACTGAAGCTTTCTTT
D gene: -
J gene: TRBJ1-1
CDR3 length: 14
clone size: -
V gene: TRBV3-1

CDR3 protein: CASSPFMTVHYGYTF
CDR3 DNA: TGTGCCAGCAGCCCCTTTATGACAGTTCACTATGGCTACACCTTC
D gene: -
J gene: TRBJ1-2
CDR3 length: 15
clone size: many
V gene: TRBV7-8

CDR3 protein: CASTRTGETQYF
CDR3 DNA: TGTGCCAGCACGAGGACGGGAGAGACCCAGTACTTC
D gene: -
J gene: TRBJ2-5
CDR3 length: 12
clone size: few
V gene: TRBV2

CDR3 protein: CAWSVWVAGEAFF
CDR3 DNA: TGTGCCTGGAGTGTTTGGGTGGCGGGTGAAGCTTTCTTT
D gene: -
J gene: TRBJ1-1
CDR3 length: 13
clone size: -
V gene: TRBV30

CDR3 protein: CASNRFRDEQFF
CDR3 DNA: TGCGCCAGCAACCGGTTCAGGGATGAGCAGTTCTTC
D gene: -
J gene: TRBJ2-1
CDR3 length: 12
clone size: few
V gene: TRBV5-1

CDR3 protein: CASSERSHGYTF
CDR3 DNA: TGTGCCAGCAGTGAAAGGTCCCATGGCTACACCTTC
D gene: -
J gene: TRBJ1-2
CDR3 length: 12
clone size: -
V gene: TRBV6-1

CDR3 protein: CSARVAGKETQYF
CDR3 DNA: TGCAGTGCTAGAGTGGCTGGAAAAGAGACCCAGTACTTC
D gene: -
J gene: TRBJ2-5
CDR3 length: 13
clone size: few
V gene: TRBV20-1

CDR3 protein: CSARRLAGRYEQFF
CDR3 DNA: TGCAGTGCTAGACGACTAGCGGGGCGGTATGAGCAGTTCTTC
D gene: TRBD2
J gene: TRBJ2-1
CDR3 length: 14
clone size: many
V gene: TRBV20-1

CDR3 protein: CSAEGTEAFF
CDR3 DNA: TGCAGTGCGGAGGGCACTGAAGCTTTCTTT
D gene: -
J gene: TRBJ1-1
CDR3 length: 10
clone size: many
V gene: TRBV20-1

CDR3 protein: CASTQRESPQETQYF
CDR3 DNA: TGCGCCAGCACGCAGCGGGAGAGCCCCCAAGAGACCCAGTACTTC
D gene: TRBD2
J gene: TRBJ2-5
CDR3 length: 15
clone size: -
V gene: TRBV5-1

CDR3 protein: CASSQDGQGQETQYF
CDR3 DNA: TGCGCCAGCAGCCAAGATGGACAGGGCCAAGAGACCCAGTACTTC
D gene: TRBD1
J gene: TRBJ2-5
CDR3 length: 15
clone size: -
V gene: TRBV4-1

CDR3 protein: CSAMEPGGYEQFF
CDR3 DNA: TGCAGTGCTATGGAACCGGGGGGATACGAGCAGTTCTTC
D gene: TRBD2
J gene: TRBJ2-1
CDR3 length: 13
clone size: -
V gene: TRBV20-1

CDR3 protein: CASTQTGAGYTF
CDR3 DNA: TGTGCCAGCACCCAGACAGGGGCTGGCTACACCTTC
D gene: TRBD1
J gene: TRBJ1-2
CDR3 length: 12
clone size: -
V gene: TRBV12-3/TRBV12-4

CDR3 protein: CSARLAGYYEQYF
CDR3 DNA: TGCAGTGCTCGACTAGCGGGGTATTACGAGCAGTACTTC
D gene: TRBD2
J gene: TRBJ2-7
CDR3 length: 13
clone size: -
V gene: TRBV20-1

CDR3 protein: CSARQAGVITDTQYF
CDR3 DNA: TGCAGTGCTAGACAAGCGGGGGTGATCACAGATACGCAGTATTTT
D gene: TRBD2
J gene: TRBJ2-3
CDR3 length: 15
clone size: few
V gene: TRBV20-1

CDR3 protein: CSARATAAPETQYF
CDR3 DNA: TGCAGTGCCAGGGCCACAGCCGCACCGGAGACCCAGTACTTC
D gene: -
J gene: TRBJ2-5
CDR3 length: 14
clone size: few
V gene: TRBV20-1

CDR3 protein: CSATGTGIHYGYTF
CDR3 DNA: TGCAGTGCTACCGGGACAGGGATACACTATGGCTACACCTTC
D gene: TRBD1
J gene: TRBJ1-2
CDR3 length: 14
clone size: once
V gene: TRBV20-1

CDR3 protein: CSGTESGEKLFF
CDR3 DNA: TGCAGTGGGACTGAGTCAGGGGAAAAACTGTTTTTT
D gene: -
J gene: TRBJ1-4
CDR3 length: 12
clone size: few
V gene: TRBV29-1

CDR3 protein: CASSGVGSGGSKNIQYF
CDR3 DNA: TGTGCCAGCAGTGGGGTGGGGAGCGGGGGTTCCAAAAACATTCAGTACTTC
D gene: TRBD2
J gene: TRBJ2-4
CDR3 length: 17
clone size: few
V gene: TRBV2

CDR3 protein: CASSFRPDYEQYF
CDR3 DNA: TGCGCCAGCAGCTTCCGCCCAGACTACGAGCAGTACTTC
D gene: -
J gene: TRBJ2-7
CDR3 length: 13
clone size: few
V gene: TRBV5-1

CDR3 protein: CASADGGTGGRMHF
CDR3 DNA: TGTGCCAGCGCGGACGGAGGGACAGGAGGGCGCATGCACTTC
D gene: TRBD1
J gene: TRBJ2-7
CDR3 length: 14
clone size: -
V gene: TRBV7-9

CDR3 protein: CASTRTGGQREQYF
CDR3 DNA: TGTGCCAGCACCAGGACAGGGGGCCAGCGCGAGCAGTACTTC
D gene: TRBD1
J gene: TRBJ2-7
CDR3 length: 14
clone size: few
V gene: TRBV6-1

CDR3 protein: CASRDIAGGRETQYF
CDR3 DNA: TGTGCCAGCAGGGATATAGCGGGGGGGCGCGAGACCCAGTACTTC
D gene: TRBD2
J gene: TRBJ2-5
CDR3 length: 15
clone size: few
V gene: TRBV6-5

CDR3 protein: CASSQRGALNQPQHF
CDR3 DNA: TGCGCCAGCAGCCAAAGGGGAGCCCTCAATCAGCCCCAGCATTTT
D gene: -
J gene: TRBJ1-5
CDR3 length: 15
clone size: few
V gene: TRBV4-1

CDR3 protein: CASSLFFGGTVGPETQYF
CDR3 DNA: TGTGCCAGCAGCTTGTTTTTCGGCGGGACCGTCGGACCAGAGACCCAGTACTTC
D gene: -
J gene: TRBJ2-5
CDR3 length: 18
clone size: few
V gene: TRBV5-6

CDR3 protein: CASSLRAGISTDTQYF
CDR3 DNA: TGTGCCAGCAGTTTGCGAGCGGGGATTAGCACAGATACGCAGTATTTT
D gene: TRBD2
J gene: TRBJ2-3
CDR3 length: 16
clone size: few
V gene: TRBV12-3/TRBV12-4

CDR3 protein: CASSQGPYNEQFF
CDR3 DNA: TGTGCCAGCAGCCAGGGACCTTACAATGAGCAGTTCTTC
D gene: -
J gene: TRBJ2-1
CDR3 length: 13
clone size: few
V gene: TRBV7-2

CDR3 protein: CASSLGRSTDTQYF
CDR3 DNA: TGTGCCAGCAGCTTAGGGCGGAGCACAGATACGCAGTATTTT
D gene: -
J gene: TRBJ2-3
CDR3 length: 14
clone size: many
V gene: TRBV7-8

CDR3 protein: CASLGGDSRREQYF
CDR3 DNA: TGTGCCAGCCTGGGGGGGGACAGCCGCCGCGAGCAGTACTTC
D gene: -
J gene: TRBJ2-7
CDR3 length: 14
clone size: -
V gene: TRBV6-1

CDR3 protein: CASTIGGYNQPQHF
CDR3 DNA: TGTGCCAGTACCATAGGGGGCTACAATCAGCCCCAGCATTTT
D gene: TRBD1
J gene: TRBJ1-5
CDR3 length: 14
clone size: few
V gene: TRBV19

CDR3 protein: CASSLSSTVNTEAFF
CDR3 DNA: TGTGCCAGCAGCTTATCATCGACAGTGAACACTGAAGCTTTCTTT
D gene: -
J gene: TRBJ1-1
CDR3 length: 15
clone size: few
V gene: TRBV7-6

CDR3 protein: CASSNEPYSYEQYF
CDR3 DNA: TGTGCCAGCAGCAACGAGCCATACAGCTACGAGCAGTACTTC
D gene: -
J gene: TRBJ2-7
CDR3 length: 14
clone size: -
V gene: TRBV12-3/TRBV12-4

CDR3 protein: CASSQWSPSPNYGYTF
CDR3 DNA: TGCGCCAGCAGCCAATGGTCGCCAAGCCCTAACTATGGCTACACCTTC
D gene: -
J gene: TRBJ1-2
CDR3 length: 16
clone size: -
V gene: TRBV4-1

CDR3 protein: CASSTDGAGQETQYF
CDR3 DNA: TGTGCCAGCTCAACCGACGGAGCAGGACAAGAGACCCAGTACTTC
D gene: -
J gene: TRBJ2-5
CDR3 length: 15
clone size: few
V gene: TRBV18

CDR3 protein: CASSLEQISGNTIYF
CDR3 DNA: TGTGCCAGCAGCTTAGAGCAGATCTCTGGAAACACCATATATTTT
D gene: -
J gene: TRBJ1-3
CDR3 length: 15
clone size: -
V gene: TRBV11-2

CDR3 protein: CASSLGQLGGSPLHF
CDR3 DNA: TGTGCCAGCAGCTTAGGCCAACTAGGAGGTTCACCCCTCCACTTT
D gene: -
J gene: TRBJ1-6
CDR3 length: 15
clone size: -
V gene: TRBV7-8

CDR3 protein: CSAKTSGELFF
CDR3 DNA: TGCAGTGCTAAGACCTCCGGGGAGCTGTTTTTT
D gene: -
J gene: TRBJ2-2
CDR3 length: 11
clone size: -
V gene: TRBV20-1

CDR3 protein: CASSLAGLGNTIYF
CDR3 DNA: TGCGCCAGCAGCTTGGCAGGGTTGGGAAACACCATATATTTT
D gene: -
J gene: TRBJ1-3
CDR3 length: 14
clone size: few
V gene: TRBV5-1

CDR3 protein: CASSGTAYGYTF
CDR3 DNA: TGTGCCAGCAGTGGGACAGCGTATGGCTACACCTTC
D gene: TRBD1
J gene: TRBJ1-2
CDR3 length: 12
clone size: few
V gene: TRBV12-3/TRBV12-4

CDR3 protein: CASSRDTKAFF
CDR3 DNA: TGTGCCAGCAGCCGGGACACTAAAGCTTTCTTT
D gene: -
J gene: TRBJ1-1
CDR3 length: 11
clone size: -
V gene: TRBV7-9

CDR3 protein: CASSVQRSNYGYTF
CDR3 DNA: TGTGCCAGCAGTGTTCAGCGATCTAACTATGGCTACACCTTC
D gene: -
J gene: TRBJ1-2
CDR3 length: 14
clone size: few
V gene: TRBV6-1

CDR3 protein: CASQKGQFLTGELFF
CDR3 DNA: TGCGCCAGCCAGAAGGGACAGTTCCTAACCGGGGAGCTGTTTTTT
D gene: TRBD1
J gene: TRBJ2-2
CDR3 length: 15
clone size: few
V gene: TRBV4-1

CDR3 protein: CSAPIRQGFNQPQHF
CDR3 DNA: TGCAGTGCCCCGATCCGACAGGGTTTTAATCAGCCCCAGCATTTT
D gene: TRBD1
J gene: TRBJ1-5
CDR3 length: 15
clone size: many
V gene: TRBV20-1

CDR3 protein: CASSFDRLGYNEQFF
CDR3 DNA: TGTGCCAGCAGCTTCGACCGTCTAGGATACAATGAGCAGTTCTTC
D gene: -
J gene: TRBJ2-1
CDR3 length: 15
clone size: -
V gene: TRBV5-6

CDR3 protein: CASSLDLADTQYF
CDR3 DNA: TGTGCCAGCAGCTTAGACCTAGCGGATACGCAGTATTTT
D gene: -
J gene: TRBJ2-3
CDR3 length: 13
clone size: few
V gene: TRBV11-2

CDR3 protein: CASSLISRNFVSGANVLTF
CDR3 DNA: TGTGCCAGCAGCTTAATTTCCAGGAACTTCGTCTCTGGGGCCAACGTCCTGACTTTC
D gene: -
J gene: TRBJ2-6
CDR3 length: 19
clone size: few
V gene: TRBV7-3

CDR3 protein: CAWSLPGRGYTF
CDR3 DNA: TGTGCCTGGAGTCTCCCGGGGAGGGGCTACACCTTC
D gene: -
J gene: TRBJ1-2
CDR3 length: 12
clone size: many
V gene: TRBV30

CDR3 protein: CASSLGRHNTEAFF
CDR3 DNA: TGTGCCAGCAGCTTAGGCCGCCATAACACTGAAGCTTTCTTT
D gene: -
J gene: TRBJ1-1
CDR3 length: 14
clone size: few
V gene: TRBV7-9

CDR3 protein: CASSLGTDEQYF
CDR3 DNA: TGTGCCAGCAGCCTAGGGACAGACGAGCAGTACTTC
D gene: TRBD1
J gene: TRBJ2-7
CDR3 length: 12
clone size: -
V gene: TRBV7-8

CDR3 protein: CAWSSLSGNTEAFF
CDR3 DNA: TGTGCCTGGAGTTCCCTAAGCGGGAACACTGAAGCTTTCTTT
D gene: -
J gene: TRBJ1-1
CDR3 length: 14
clone size: -
V gene: TRBV30